This T cell receptor (beta chain) was sequenced during a study of T cells in Graves' hyperthyroidism and ophthalmopathy. Study-level points and caveats: Ophthalmopathy was told apart from stable hyperthyroidism by a 13 V-J model. In the blood, most expanded thyroid clonotypes above 0.001 appeared as well.

This clonotype has ten or more counts. Its specificity is unknown. This CDR3 is 14 amino acids long. V dropped 2 bases and J dropped 2; count of bases not matched to a gene: 3. Germline CDR1 is GTSNPN and CDR2 is SVGIG (reference sequence). Uncontrolled infection, other autoimmune disease, pregnancy and lactation each barred patients from inclusion. TCR beta CDR3 region amplification was performed from RNA transcripts. The HTBI primer set drove a first-round RT-PCR of the TCR CDR3. TCRdb recomputed calls from the multiplex PCR reads with MiXCR, one row per CDR3 protein. The table has around 620,000 distinct CDR3 sequences, around 14% seen once; the top ten hold around 7%.

The sample was blood. The chain recombines TRBV30 with TRBJ2-7; 10 bases are a match to TRBD1. The TCR sequence derives from a woman younger than 35 with Graves' ophthalmopathy. CDR3 bases: TGTGCCTGGAGTCCCGGGACAGGGGCCTACGAGCAGTACTTC. Residues: CAWSPGTGAYEQYF.